Below are 5 T cell receptor beta chains sequenced from a single sample in a study of beta chain features in type 1 diabetes (dated by TCRdb to the late 2010s). The library came from the immunoSEQ multiplex PCR assay. The entire isolated RNA was reverse transcribed using the High Capacity cDNA Reverse Transcription Kit, and thus expressed TCRB transcripts were sequenced. Entries here come from immuneACCESS through TCRdb and include only in-frame sequences with V and J called. Some clones fail to appear in such tables; in the studies checked, an unresolved V gene covers under half of the shortfall, and the cause of the remainder is unknown. This sample comprises roughly 40,000 clones, about two thirds of them detected only once. 2% to 2.5% of the sample goes to the ten largest clones. The material sequenced was Tregs from blood. Interpreted using the paper, the cell subset or site label stands for: regulatory CD4+ T cells. The receptors stem from a young woman in good health.

The rearrangement uses TRBV5-6 and TRBJ1-1, with D possibly matching TRBD1 (6 bases). Germline V CDR1 and CDR2: SGHDT, YYEEEE. V lost 0 bases and J 0 bases, leaving 15 bases between the germline ends. The CDR3 is made up of 17 amino acids. The CDR3 region has the DNA TGTGCCAGCAGCTTGGGAGCCGGGACACCGATGAACACTGAAGCTTTCTTT. It translates to CASSLGAGTPMNTEAFF.

The J gene is TRBJ2-5, the V gene TRBV19; 7 bases agree with TRBD2. The J call may be mistaken, given a closer DNA end match to TRBJ2-7. The CDR3 runs to 16 residues. The germline V gene encodes CDR1 LNHDA and CDR2 SQIVND (reference sequence). The CDR3 protein is CASSPRISGFSYEQYF. CDR3 DNA: TGTGCCAGTAGTCCCCGAATTAGCGGGTTCTCCTACGAGCAGTACTTC.

V and J are TRBV7-9 and TRBJ1-1; D is unclear. The germline V gene encodes CDR1 SEHNR and CDR2 FQNEAQ (reference sequence). This CDR3 comprises 11 residues. Trimming removed 4 bases at V and 8 bases at J, with 8 bases between. The CDR3, as DNA: TGTGCCAGCAGCTCAAGCACGGAAGCTTTCTTT. This translates into CASSSSTEAFF.

The CDR3 DNA sequence: TGTGCCATCCGGGGACAGCCCACCGGGGAGCTGTTTTTT. Translation gives CAIRGQPTGELFF. V is TRBV10-3 and J is TRBJ2-2; 7 nucleotides align to TRBD1. The CDR3 contains 13 residues. V dropped 8 bases and J dropped 4; count of bases not matched to a gene: 4. Germline lookup yields CDR1 ENHRY and CDR2 SYGVKD.

V is TRBV5-6 and J is TRBJ2-7; 11 bases match TRBD2. The V gene's germline CDR1 is SGHDT and CDR2 YYEEEE. The CDR3 is 15 residues long. V was clipped by 3 bases and J by 3 bases; unmatched bases: 5. The CDR3 DNA follows: TGTGCCAGCAGCTGGGCTAGCGGGAGGATCTACGAGCAGTACTTC. Its translation is CASSWASGRIYEQYF.